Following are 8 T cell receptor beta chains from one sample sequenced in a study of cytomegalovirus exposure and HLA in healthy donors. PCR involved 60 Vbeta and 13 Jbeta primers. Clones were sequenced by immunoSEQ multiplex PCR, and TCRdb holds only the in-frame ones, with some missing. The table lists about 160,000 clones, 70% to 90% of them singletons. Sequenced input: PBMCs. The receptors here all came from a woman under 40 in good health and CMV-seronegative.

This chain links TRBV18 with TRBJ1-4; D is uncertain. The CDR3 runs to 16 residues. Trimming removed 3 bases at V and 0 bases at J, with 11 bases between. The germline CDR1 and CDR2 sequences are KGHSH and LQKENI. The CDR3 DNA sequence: TGTGCCAGCTCACCGCTGGCGGCTGCAACTAATGAAAAACTGTTTTTT. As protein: CASSPLAAATNEKLFF.

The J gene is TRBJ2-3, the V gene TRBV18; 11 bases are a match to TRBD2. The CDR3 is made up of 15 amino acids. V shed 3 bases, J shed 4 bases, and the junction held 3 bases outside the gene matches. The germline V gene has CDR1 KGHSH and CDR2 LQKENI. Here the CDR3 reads CASSPSGGAADTQYF. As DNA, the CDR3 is TGTGCCAGCTCACCTAGCGGGGGGGCTGCAGATACGCAGTATTTT.

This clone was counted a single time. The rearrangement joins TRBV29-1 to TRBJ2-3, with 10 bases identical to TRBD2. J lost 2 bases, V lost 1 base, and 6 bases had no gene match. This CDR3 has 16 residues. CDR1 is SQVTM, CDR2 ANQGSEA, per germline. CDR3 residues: CSVEGSSGGLTDTQYF. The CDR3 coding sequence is TGCAGCGTTGAAGGTTCTAGCGGGGGCCTCACAGATACGCAGTATTTT.

In nucleotides, the CDR3 is TGTGCCAGCAGCTTAGTCGCTGGTCTTTCGGGGGAGCAGTACTTC. This translates into CASSLVAGLSGEQYF. The rearrangement links TRBV7-2 to TRBJ2-7, with D possibly being TRBD2 (5 bases). Per germline, CDR1 SGHTA and CDR2 FQGNSA. Trimming left V 1 base short and J 7 bases short, with 17 bases between. The CDR3 has 15 residues. The full variable domain, its missing parts supplied by reference TRBV7-2 and TRBJ2-7, is GAGVSQSPSNKVTEKGKDVELRCDPISGHTALYWYRQSLGQGLEFLIYFQGNSAPDKSGLPSDRFSAERTGGSVSTLTIQRTQQEDSAVYLCASSLVAGLSGEQYFGPGTRLTVT.

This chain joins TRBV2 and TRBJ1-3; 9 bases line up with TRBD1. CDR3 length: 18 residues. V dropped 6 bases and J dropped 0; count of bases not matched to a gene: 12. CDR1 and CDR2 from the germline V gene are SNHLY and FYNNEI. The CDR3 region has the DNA TGTGCCAGCAGGGATACAGGGGGCTTGTCTCTCTCTGGAAACACCATATATTTT. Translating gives CASRDTGGLSLSGNTIYF.

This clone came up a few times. Here the CDR3 DNA reads TGTGCCAGCAGTGAGCGGAGGGAAAAACTGTTTTTT. It is translated as CASSERREKLFF. The chain is built from TRBV2 and TRBJ1-4; D call uncertain. Per germline, CDR1 SNHLY and CDR2 FYNNEI. The CDR3 is 12 amino acids. V shed 3 bases and J shed 8 bases, with 7 bases lying between them.

The CDR3 sequence is CASRPRGTTNEKLFF. The DNA for the CDR3 is TGCGCCAGCAGACCCAGGGGGACAACTAATGAAAAACTGTTTTTT. This chain uses TRBV5-1 with TRBJ1-4; 7 bases match TRBD1. J gave up 0 bases and V 5 bases, and 4 bases lay outside the gene matches. Germline CDR1 is SGHRS and CDR2 is YFSETQ. This CDR3 comprises 15 residues.

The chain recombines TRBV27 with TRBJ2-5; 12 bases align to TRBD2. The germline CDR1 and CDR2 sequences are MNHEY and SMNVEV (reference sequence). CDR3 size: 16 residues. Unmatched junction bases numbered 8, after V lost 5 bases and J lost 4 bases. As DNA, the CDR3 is TGTGCCAGCAGTCTCTCTAGCGGGAGGGCCGGAGAGACCCAGTACTTC. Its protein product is CASSLSSGRAGETQYF.